The clone carrying this T cell receptor beta chain appeared a single time. Its target is unknown. This CDR3 comprises 17 residues. V trimming: 4 bases; J trimming: 4 bases; junction bases outside the gene matches: 8. The V gene's germline CDR1 is MNHEY and CDR2 SVGEGT. These data belong to a study of T cell responses to AZD1222 COVID-19 vaccine. Background on the study: Some second doses came at about 4 weeks and others at about 12 weeks; these were pooled. Regarding the study as a whole: Reports indicate that nearly half of spike-specific TCRs are directed at unmutated variant regions. Across the whole spike, CD4 TCRs peaked at regions 160-218 and 743-854. At study baseline, merely roughly 6 AZD1222 recipients were seropositive.

Here immunoSEQ multiplex PCR was the method, and the copy in TCRdb shows in-frame clones only, minus some. The sample has about 160,000 clones, 89% seen once; the top ten hold about 5%. This chain joins TRBV6-2 or TRBV6-3 and TRBJ2-6; TRBD1 agrees at 9 bases. This clonotype was sampled from an adult in good health. The sequencing used peripheral blood, collected on day 0 of AZD1222 vaccination. The CDR3 protein is CASSWLQGAPGANVLTF. Here the CDR3 DNA reads TGTGCCAGCAGTTGGTTACAGGGGGCGCCCGGGGCCAACGTCCTGACTTTC.